The next 29 T cell receptor beta chains were all read from a single sample in a study of cytomegalovirus exposure and HLA in healthy donors. PCR involved 60 Vbeta and 13 Jbeta primers. Some clones are missing from TCRdb's copy, which holds only in-frame ones; the method was immunoSEQ multiplex PCR. The repertoire holds around 150,000 clones, with 68% as singletons. Sample: PBMCs. The receptors originated from a man aged 30 to 39 in good health and CMV-seropositive.

The chain joins TRBV30 to TRBJ2-2; D unresolved. The CDR3 has 13 residues. The V and J ends lost 3 bases and 4 bases respectively, with 9 bases between them. The germline V gene encodes CDR1 GTSNPN and CDR2 SVGIG (reference sequence). Written as DNA, the CDR3 is TGTGCCTGGAGGGCCGCCCTCACCGGGGAGCTGTTTTTT. It specifies CAWRAALTGELFF.

V is TRBV28 and J is TRBJ2-2; TRBD2 might be the D (5 bases). Deletions cut 10 bases from V and 7 bases from J, with 13 bases between. CDR3 length equals 12 residues. Germline loops: CDR1 MDHEN, CDR2 SYDVKM. The CDR3 nucleotides read TGTGCCATCACTAGTTCGGGCGGGGAGCTGTTTTTT. This sequence encodes CAITSSGGELFF. Full variable domain (remainder filled in from reference TRBV28 and TRBJ2-2): DVKVTQSSRYLVKRTGEKVFLECVQDMDHENMFWYRQDPGLGLRLIYFSYDVKMKEKGDIPEGYSVSREKKERFSLILESASTNQTSMYLCAITSSGGELFFGEGSRLTVL.

This clone was seen a few times. The chain carries TRBV29-1 and TRBJ2-3, with 11 bases that match TRBD1. This CDR3 is built from 14 residues. Losses at the gene ends were 1 base for V and 4 bases for J; bases not matched to a gene: 1. The germline V gene encodes CDR1 SQVTM and CDR2 ANQGSEA. Here the CDR3 reads CSVEGGQGADTQYF. The CDR3, as DNA: TGCAGCGTTGAAGGGGGACAGGGGGCAGATACGCAGTATTTT.

This chain uses TRBV28 with TRBJ1-5, with TRBD1 identical over 8 bases. CDR1 and CDR2 (germline): MDHEN, SYDVKM. Germline trimming cut 5 bases from V and 4 bases from J; bases unmatched to any gene: 10. CDR3 length: 16 residues. Here the CDR3 DNA reads TGTGCCAGCAGTCCTCAGGGGGCGACGATGAATCAGCCCCAGCATTTT. Residues: CASSPQGATMNQPQHF.

This clone came up a few times. The gene calls are TRBV4-1 and TRBJ1-6, with D perhaps matching TRBD1 (5 bases). The CDR3 consists of 13 residues. Germline lookup yields CDR1 MGHRA and CDR2 YSYEKL. Trimming left V 1 base short and J 12 bases short, with 10 bases between. CDR3 nucleotide sequence: TGCGCCAGCAGCCAAGGCCCGGGGGAACCCCTCCACTTT. Amino acids: CASSQGPGEPLHF.

The chain carries TRBV9 and TRBJ1-1, with 7 nucleotides matching TRBD1. The CDR3 covers 14 residues. With 5 bases clipped from V and 0 bases from J, the junction kept 4 bases outside the gene matches. Germline V gene sequence: CDR1 SGDLS, CDR2 YYNGEE. The DNA for the CDR3 is TGTGCCAGCAGTGCTACAGGGGTGAACACTGAAGCTTTCTTT. Amino acid sequence: CASSATGVNTEAFF.

As regards this clone: Other DNA variants within this sample encode the same CDR3. This chain uses TRBV19 with TRBJ2-7, with D perhaps matching TRBD1 (6 bases). CDR1 and CDR2 (germline): LNHDA, SQIVND (reference sequence). Trimming stripped 6 bases from V and 3 bases from J, with 9 bases between. The CDR3 extends over 12 amino acids. As DNA, the CDR3 is TGTGCCAGTAGGGACAGCTACTACGAGCAGTACTTC. Its protein product is CASRDSYYEQYF.

The chain joins TRBV5-1 to TRBJ2-1, with 9 bases that match TRBD1. The V segment lost 5 bases and the J segment 2 bases; nucleotides outside the gene matches: 11. The CDR3 is made up of 17 amino acids. Germline loops: CDR1 SGHRS, CDR2 YFSETQ. The CDR3: CASSYTQGQGAYNEQFF. CDR3 nucleotide sequence: TGCGCCAGCAGTTATACCCAGGGACAGGGAGCCTACAATGAGCAGTTCTTC.

This clone was seen a handful of times. This chain connects TRBV10-1 to TRBJ2-1; 12 bases line up with TRBD2. The CDR3 contains 16 residues. V was clipped by 3 bases and J by 6 bases; unmatched bases: 6. Germline assignment: CDR1 WNHNN and CDR2 SYGVQD (reference sequence). The CDR3 here is CASSDPSGRGGNEQFF. The CDR3 DNA is TGCGCCAGCAGTGACCCTAGCGGGAGGGGGGGCAATGAGCAGTTCTTC.

As DNA, the CDR3 is TGCGCCAGCAGCCAAGCCCCTCAAGGACTAGCGGGGGTCTACGAGCAGTACTTC. It specifies CASSQAPQGLAGVYEQYF. The rearrangement joins TRBV4-1 to TRBJ2-7; TRBD2 matches at 13 bases. V was pared by 1 base and J by 3 bases, with 9 bases of the junction left unmatched. From germline, CDR1 is MGHRA and CDR2 YSYEKL. The CDR3 totals 18 residues.

This chain joins TRBV29-1 and TRBJ2-2; 10 bases are shared with TRBD1. J lost 7 bases, V lost 7 bases, and 9 bases had no gene match. Germline values: CDR1 SQVTM, CDR2 ANQGSEA. The CDR3 has 14 amino acids. CDR3 region: CSASGTGVVGELFF. The DNA for the CDR3 is TGCAGCGCCTCCGGGACAGGGGTTGTCGGGGAGCTGTTTTTT.

Only one count was recorded for this clone. This chain links TRBV7-2 with TRBJ2-1; perhaps TRBD1 as D (6 bases). V gave up 7 bases and J gave up 5 bases, with 15 bases separating them. Germline CDR1 SGHTA, CDR2 FQGNSA. This CDR3 has 14 amino acids. CDR3 bases: TGTGCCAGCACGACCAGGACAGTTAACAATGAGCAGTTCTTC. It specifies CASTTRTVNNEQFF. The full variable domain, rest sourced from reference TRBV7-2 and TRBJ2-1, is GAGVSQSPSNKVTEKGKDVELRCDPISGHTALYWYRQSLGQGLEFLIYFQGNSAPDKSGLPSDRFSAERTGGSVSTLTIQRTQQEDSAVYLCASTTRTVNNEQFFGPGTRLTVL.

The rearrangement joins TRBV30 to TRBJ1-1; TRBD1 agrees at 10 bases. The CDR3 is 14 amino acids. The germline gives CDR1 GTSNPN, CDR2 SVGIG (reference sequence). J was trimmed by 4 bases and V by 2 bases; bases with no gene match: 4. The CDR3 is CAWSTTGGITEAFF. In nucleotides, the CDR3 is TGTGCCTGGAGTACGACAGGGGGCATCACTGAAGCTTTCTTT.

This clone has only one observation. The V gene is TRBV5-1, the J gene TRBJ2-1; 11 bases line up with TRBD1. CDR1 and CDR2 from the germline V gene are SGHRS and YFSETQ. There are 14 residues in the CDR3. The V gene end was trimmed by 4 bases and the J gene end by 8 bases; junction bases not matched to a gene: 5. The CDR3 loop reads CASSPRTGGYEQFF. CDR3 in DNA: TGCGCCAGCAGCCCAAGGACAGGGGGCTATGAGCAGTTCTTC.

The rearrangement links TRBV28 to TRBJ1-2; a weak D match, TRBD1 (6 bases). V lost 6 bases to trimming and J lost 2 bases, with 10 bases between them. Germline CDR1 is MDHEN and CDR2 is SYDVKM. The CDR3 has 13 residues. DNA for the CDR3: TGTGCCAGCAGCTTCGGACAGAACTATGGCTACACCTTC. Protein: CASSFGQNYGYTF.

This clone has a handful of counts. V usage is TRBV2 and J usage is TRBJ2-5; TRBD2 might be the D (6 bases). The CDR3 loop spans 14 amino acids. CDR1 and CDR2 (germline): SNHLY, FYNNEI. Trimming left V 3 bases short and J 3 bases short, with 11 bases between. In DNA form, the CDR3 reads TGTGCCAGCAGTGACCGCGGGACCAAAGAGACCCAGTACTTC. It yields the protein CASSDRGTKETQYF.

The rearrangement joins TRBV19 to TRBJ2-7, with D maybe TRBD2 (6 bases). V was shortened by 4 bases and J by 1 base, with 11 bases between the two germline ends. Germline V gene data show CDR1 as LNHDA and CDR2 as SQIVND (reference sequence). The CDR3 covers 14 residues. CDR3 DNA sequence: TGTGCCAGTAGTACCCCCGGGGGATCCTACGAGCAGTACTTC. Its translation is CASSTPGGSYEQYF.

The chain combines TRBV2 with TRBJ2-3; D might be TRBD2 (6 bases). The V end lost 5 bases, the J end lost 0 bases, and 18 bases lay between the germline ends. CDR1 is SNHLY and CDR2 is FYNNEI in the germline V gene. This CDR3 has 17 amino acids. The CDR3 DNA is TGTGCCAGCAGTCATAATAGCGGTTCCACTAGCACAGATACGCAGTATTTT. Encoded protein: CASSHNSGSTSTDTQYF.

This chain links TRBV6-5 with TRBJ1-5, with D possibly being TRBD1 (5 bases). This CDR3 spans 15 amino acids. Germline V lookup: CDR1 MNHEY, CDR2 SVGAGI. With 8 bases removed from V and 11 bases from J, the gap between germline ends came to 25 bases. CDR3 nucleotides: TGTGCCAGCGTCGGGAGGCAGGGCCCTGACCTAGCCCAGCATTTT. Translating gives CASVGRQGPDLAQHF.

The J gene is TRBJ2-5, the V gene TRBV9; 7 bases agree with TRBD1. The germline gives CDR1 SGDLS, CDR2 YYNGEE. V shed 0 bases and J 3 bases; nucleotides not matched to a gene: 5. The CDR3 sequence is 15 residues long. CDR3 DNA: TGTGCCAGCAGCGTAGGGGACAGAGTAGAAGAGACCCAGTACTTC. Translation gives CASSVGDRVEETQYF.

This clone appeared a few times. This rearrangement joins TRBV5-8 to TRBJ1-2, with a weak D call TRBD1 (5 bases). Germline lookup yields CDR1 SGHTS and CDR2 YDEGEE. This CDR3 region has 13 residues. V lost 4 bases and J lost 8, with 15 bases in between. The CDR3 nucleotides are TGTGCCAGCAGCCCCAGGGTTTCACGGGGCTACACCTTC. Its translation: CASSPRVSRGYTF.

The gene calls are TRBV27 and TRBJ1-3; 8 bases agree with TRBD1. The CDR3 contains 15 residues. The ends lost 6 bases at V and 2 bases at J; junction bases unmatched: 6. In germline, CDR1 is MNHEY, CDR2 SMNVEV (reference sequence). CDR3 protein: CASSIDRGTGNTIYF. CDR3 in DNA: TGTGCCAGCAGCATAGACAGGGGAACTGGAAACACCATATATTTT.

In the case of this clone: At one boundary the junction diverges from the germline segment, which might be a read error. V gene TRBV7-8 combines with J gene TRBJ1-5; TRBD1 is a possible D gene (6 bases). The CDR3 has 13 residues. Germline assignment: CDR1 SGHVS and CDR2 FQNEAQ. DNA for the CDR3: TGTGCCAGCAGCTTACTTGATGGACAGCCCCAGCGTTTT. Its protein product is CASSLLDGQPQRF.

CDR3 DNA: TGTGCCAGCAGCTTAGCATTATCTGGCGGGGGCCCCCAAGAGACCCAGTACTTC. Translation gives CASSLALSGGGPQETQYF. The chain combines TRBV7-2 with TRBJ2-5; a weak D match, TRBD2 (7 bases). CDR3 length equals 18 residues. Trimming took 0 bases from V and 1 from J, leaving 18 bases between them. Germline-derived CDR1 and CDR2 are SGHTA and FQGNSA.

V usage is TRBV19 and J usage is TRBJ1-4; 11 bases align to TRBD1. CDR1 LNHDA and CDR2 SQIVND come from the germline V gene (reference sequence). The CDR3 has 16 amino acids. The V gene end was trimmed by 4 bases and the J gene end by 6 bases; junction bases not matched to a gene: 7. CDR3 residues: CASSTPGQGEYEKLFF. CDR3 sequence (DNA): TGTGCCAGTAGTACCCCGGGACAGGGGGAATATGAAAAACTGTTTTTT. Filled out from reference TRBV19 and TRBJ1-4, the complete variable domain reads DGGITQSPKYLFRKEGQNVTLSCEQNLNHDAMYWYRQDPGQGLRLIYYSQIVNDFQKGDIAEGYSVSREKKESFPLTVTSAQKNPTAFYLCASSTPGQGEYEKLFFGSGTQLSVL.

This clone was counted between two and nine times. The chain employs TRBV5-1 and TRBJ2-3; D is ambiguous. Trimming removed 0 bases at V and 0 bases at J, with 8 bases between. Germline CDR1 reads SGHRS; CDR2 reads YFSETQ. CDR3 length equals 15 residues. CDR3 amino acids: CASSLGSVSTDTQYF. CDR3 bases: TGCGCCAGCAGCTTGGGTTCTGTTAGCACAGATACGCAGTATTTT.

V is TRBV11-3 and J is TRBJ2-7, with 11 bases matching TRBD1. Unmatched junction bases numbered 1, after V lost 0 bases and J lost 3 bases. Germline V gene sequence: CDR1 SGHNT, CDR2 YENEEA. The CDR3 has 15 residues. CDR3 amino acids: CASSLEGTGGYEQYF. CDR3 sequence (DNA): TGTGCCAGCAGCTTAGAGGGGACAGGGGGCTACGAGCAGTACTTC.

Only a few counts were recorded for this clone. The chain has TRBV18 and TRBJ2-7; possible D gene TRBD1, 7 bases. Trimming took off 3 bases at V and 12 bases at J, with 18 bases between the two ends. This CDR3 region has 13 residues. Germline V gene data show CDR1 as KGHSH and CDR2 as LQKENI. CDR3 amino acids: CASSPNPQGGLYF. CDR3 in DNA: TGTGCCAGCTCACCTAACCCTCAGGGGGGCCTGTACTTC.

V gene TRBV28 combines with J gene TRBJ2-7; D is perhaps TRBD2 (6 bases). In germline, CDR1 is MDHEN, CDR2 SYDVKM. Trimming took 1 base from V and 4 from J, leaving 17 bases between them. The CDR3 length is 16 residues. CDR3 residues: CASSLSTRGEEYEQYF. CDR3 sequence (DNA): TGTGCCAGCAGTTTATCAACAAGAGGGGAGGAGTACGAGCAGTACTTC.